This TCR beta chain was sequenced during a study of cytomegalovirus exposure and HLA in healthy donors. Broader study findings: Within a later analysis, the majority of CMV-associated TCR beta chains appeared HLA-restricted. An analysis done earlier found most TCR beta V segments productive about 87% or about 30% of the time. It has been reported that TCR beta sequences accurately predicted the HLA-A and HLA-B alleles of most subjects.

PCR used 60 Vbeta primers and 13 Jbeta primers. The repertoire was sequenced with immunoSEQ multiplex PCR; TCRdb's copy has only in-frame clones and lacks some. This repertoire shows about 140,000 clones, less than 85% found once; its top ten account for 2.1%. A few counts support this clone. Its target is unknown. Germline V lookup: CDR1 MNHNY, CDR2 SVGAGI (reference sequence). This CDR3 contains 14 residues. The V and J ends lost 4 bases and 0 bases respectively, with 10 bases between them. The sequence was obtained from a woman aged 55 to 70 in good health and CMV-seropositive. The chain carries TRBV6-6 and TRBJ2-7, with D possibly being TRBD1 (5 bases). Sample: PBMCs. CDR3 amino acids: CASSSPQVSYEQYF. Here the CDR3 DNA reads TGTGCCAGCAGTTCCCCACAGGTCTCCTACGAGCAGTACTTC.